This passage covers 11 T cell receptor beta chains from one sample sequenced in a study of blood T cell repertoires in COVID-19 (dated by TCRdb to about 2020). Receptor amplification or capture employed the immunoSEQ multiplex PCR assay. What TCRdb holds here is the immuneACCESS table cut down to in-frame rearrangements. Part of the clones is not present; checked against another copy, under half of the missing clones reflect an unresolved V gene, and the others are unexplained. Present in this sample are roughly 200,000 clones, around 85% of which were seen just once. The ten largest clonotypes hold roughly a sixth of the sample. Sequenced material: PBMCs or T cells enriched from blood (not recorded which). Receptor source: a man between 40 and 49 years old who had recovered from COVID-19.

J is TRBJ1-3 and V is TRBV28, with unresolved D. The CDR3 totals 18 residues. Per the germline V gene, CDR1 is MDHEN and CDR2 is SYDVKM. Trimming shortened V by 6 bases and J by 0 bases, and 21 bases separated the two germline ends. In DNA, the CDR3 is TGTGCCAGCAGGCACCCCGCGGGCAGTCTATACTCTGGAAACACCATATATTTT. Protein product: CASRHPAGSLYSGNTIYF.

J is TRBJ2-5 and V is TRBV9; D not certain. CDR3 length: 16 amino acids. Trimming removed 0 bases from V and 4 bases from J, with 16 bases in between. CDR1 is SGDLS, CDR2 YYNGEE, per germline. The CDR3 protein is CASSVGLGRIRETQYF. CDR3 nucleotide sequence: TGTGCCAGCAGCGTAGGGTTAGGCAGGATTCGAGAGACCCAGTACTTC.

The chain couples TRBV7-9 to TRBJ2-7; 7 bases fit TRBD1. Per the germline V gene, CDR1 is SEHNR and CDR2 is FQNEAQ (reference sequence). CDR3 length equals 14 residues. The trim removed 5 bases at V and 1 base at J, leaving 5 bases unmatched. This CDR3 is CASSRADRSYEQYF. DNA of the CDR3: TGTGCCAGCAGCCGTGCGGACAGGTCCTACGAGCAGTACTTC.

The chain combines TRBV29-1 with TRBJ1-4, with a tentative D call TRBD1 (6 bases). This CDR3 is 11 amino acids long. Germline CDR1 and CDR2: SQVTM and ANQGSEA. With 6 bases removed from V and 5 bases from J, the gap between germline ends came to 7 bases. CDR3 residues: CSVQGNEKLFF. The CDR3 DNA reads TGCAGCGTACAGGGAAATGAAAAACTGTTTTTT.

This clone was counted once. The J gene is TRBJ2-1, the V gene TRBV27; TRBD1 matches 10 bases. V gave up 6 bases and J gave up 4 bases; unmatched junction bases: 3. The CDR3 is made up of 14 amino acids. Germline V lookup: CDR1 MNHEY, CDR2 SMNVEV (reference sequence). The CDR3 DNA sequence: TGTGCCAGCAGCCCGGGACAGGGGTACAATGAGCAGTTCTTC. It encodes CASSPGQGYNEQFF.

This clone appeared once. This chain connects TRBV10-3 to TRBJ1-2, with 9 bases lining up with TRBD1. CDR1 ENHRY and CDR2 SYGVKD come from the germline V gene. Trimming took 11 bases from V and 8 from J; bases not matched to a gene: 6. The CDR3 totals 11 residues. CDR3 DNA sequence: TGTGCCCCGGGGACAGGGCAGGGCTACACCTTC. As protein: CAPGTGQGYTF.

V and J are TRBV30 and TRBJ2-7, with D possibly being TRBD1 (5 bases). The V and J ends lost 0 bases and 6 bases respectively, with 12 bases between them. The CDR3 consists of 13 residues. The germline CDR1 and CDR2 sequences are GTSNPN and SVGIG (reference sequence). The DNA for the CDR3 is TGTGCCTGGAGTGTACTAAAGGGGCGCGAGCAGTACTTC. It encodes CAWSVLKGREQYF.

This chain links TRBV19 with TRBJ2-7; a possible D gene is TRBD1 (6 bases). This CDR3 region has 16 residues. Trimming shortened V by 0 bases and J by 0 bases, and 12 bases separated the two germline ends. Per the germline V gene, CDR1 is LNHDA and CDR2 is SQIVND (reference sequence). CDR3 in amino acids: CASSIDLWDTSYEQYF. The CDR3 DNA is TGTGCCAGTAGTATAGATCTATGGGACACCTCCTACGAGCAGTACTTC.

The CDR3 region is CASSQDLWTANRNTEAFF. DNA of the CDR3: TGTGCCAGCAGCCAAGATCTATGGACAGCGAATAGGAACACTGAAGCTTTCTTT. The J gene is TRBJ1-1, the V gene TRBV3-1 (or the pseudogene TRBV3-2); perhaps TRBD1 as D (6 bases). Per germline, CDR1 LGHDT and CDR2 YNNKEL (reference sequence). Trimming took 0 bases from V and 1 from J, leaving 18 bases between them. The CDR3 consists of 18 residues.

V usage is TRBV10-3 and J usage is TRBJ2-7; D is possibly TRBD2 (5 bases). The CDR3 totals 15 residues. CDR1 and CDR2 from the germline V gene are ENHRY and SYGVKD. Between the trimmed V and J ends, which lost 2 bases and 0 bases, there was a span of 11 bases. In DNA form, the CDR3 reads TGTGCCATCAGTGAGACGAGCGGTTCCTCCTACGAGCAGTACTTC. This encodes CAISETSGSSYEQYF.

The genes are TRBV24-1 and TRBJ2-7; D not resolved. Between the trimmed V and J ends, which lost 5 bases and 2 bases, there was a span of 9 bases. CDR3 length: 13 residues. Germline CDR1 reads KGHDR; CDR2 reads SFDVKD. The CDR3 region is CATSASWPYEQYF. The CDR3 DNA reads TGTGCCACCAGTGCCTCTTGGCCCTACGAGCAGTACTTC.